The 20 T cell receptor beta chains below were found in one sample sequenced in a study of blood T cell repertoires in COVID-19 (dated by TCRdb to 2020 to 2022). The library was built by means of the immunoSEQ multiplex PCR assay. TCRdb provides this immuneACCESS table in a form limited to in-frame rearrangements. Some clones are lacking; in checked studies, under half of them reflect an unresolved V gene, and why the rest are absent is not known. For this sample the table gives around 220,000 clones, of which about nine tenths were detected only once. The ten largest clonotypes hold 1.9% of the sample. The sample consisted of PBMCs or T cells enriched from blood (not recorded which). These receptors were collected from a woman younger than 30 who had recovered from COVID-19.

The genes are TRBV24-1 and TRBJ2-5, with TRBD1 identical over 8 bases. Trimming cost V 4 bases and J 4 bases; bases outside gene matches: 10. This CDR3 is built from 16 residues. Germline V gene lookup returns CDR1 KGHDR and CDR2 SFDVKD. CDR3 sequence: CATSDLGQGEVETQYF. The CDR3 DNA reads TGTGCCACCAGTGACCTTGGACAGGGTGAGGTAGAGACCCAGTACTTC.

The chain uses TRBV10-3 and TRBJ2-7, with TRBD2 matching 7 bases. The CDR3 contains 14 residues. Germline trimming cut 2 bases from V and 1 base from J; bases unmatched to any gene: 2. The germline V gene has CDR1 ENHRY and CDR2 SYGVKD. In DNA form, the CDR3 reads TGTGCCATCAGTGAGACTAGCGAGTCCTACGAGCAGTACTTC. Protein product: CAISETSESYEQYF.

The genes are TRBV19 and TRBJ2-2; TRBD2 matches at 13 bases. Trimming at V came to 5 bases and at J to 7 bases, leaving 4 bases not matched to a gene. The germline V gene encodes CDR1 LNHDA and CDR2 SQIVND (reference sequence). This CDR3 spans 15 amino acids. CDR3 region: CASSSGLAGYGELFF. The CDR3, as DNA: TGTGCCAGTAGTTCGGGACTAGCGGGGTACGGGGAGCTGTTTTTT.

This chain links TRBV11-3 with TRBJ1-1, with unresolved D. The germline V and J ends were trimmed by 5 bases and 4 bases, with 20 bases remaining between them. Germline lookup yields CDR1 SGHNT and CDR2 YENEEA. The CDR3 has 16 residues. This chain's CDR3 is CASSQNVVWRSTEAFF. The CDR3 DNA sequence: TGTGCCAGCAGCCAAAATGTGGTTTGGAGAAGCACTGAAGCTTTCTTT.

The rearrangement links TRBV19 to TRBJ1-6, with D possibly matching TRBD1 (5 bases). The CDR3 consists of 15 residues. V lost 2 bases to trimming and J lost 9 bases, with 14 bases between them. The germline V gene has CDR1 LNHDA and CDR2 SQIVND (reference sequence). DNA for the CDR3: TGTGCCAGTAGTATATCTCAGGGTTTTAGTTCACCCCTCCACTTT. Translating it yields CASSISQGFSSPLHF.

V usage is TRBV5-6 and J usage is TRBJ2-3; tentatively, D is TRBD2 (5 bases). From germline, CDR1 is SGHDT and CDR2 YYEEEE. V was cut by 1 base and J by 0 bases, with 9 bases left in between. The CDR3 contains 15 residues. The CDR3 region has the DNA TGTGCCAGCAGCTTGTTGGGCGGGAGCACAGATACGCAGTATTTT. This translates into CASSLLGGSTDTQYF.

This clone is a singleton in its sample. The CDR3 DNA follows: TGTGCCAGCAGCTCCGGGGACGAGCAGTACTTC. As protein: CASSSGDEQYF. The rearrangement links TRBV11-2 to TRBJ2-7; weak D call: TRBD2 (5 bases). Germline CDR1 and CDR2: SGHAT and FQNNGV. This CDR3 comprises 11 residues. V was trimmed by 4 bases and J by 5 bases, leaving 6 bases between them.

The rearrangement links TRBV7-9 to TRBJ2-7, with D perhaps matching TRBD2 (5 bases). V was shortened by 2 bases and J by 3 bases, with 8 bases between the two germline ends. CDR1 and CDR2 from the germline V gene are SEHNR and FQNEAQ (reference sequence). This CDR3 comprises 13 residues. CDR3 amino acids: CASSLSGYYEQYF. The CDR3, as DNA: TGTGCCAGCAGCTTAAGCGGCTACTACGAGCAGTACTTC. The entire variable domain, with the rest obtained from reference TRBV7-9 and TRBJ2-7, is as follows: DTGVSQNPRHKITKRGQNVTFRCDPISEHNRLYWYRQTLGQGPEFLTYFQNEAQLEKSRLLSDRFSAERPKGSFSTLEIQRTEQGDSAMYLCASSLSGYYEQYFGPGTRLTVT.

The rearrangement links TRBV7-9 to TRBJ2-7; a weak D match, TRBD1 (6 bases). This CDR3 is 16 amino acids long. Trimming took off 5 bases at V and 0 bases at J, with 17 bases between the two ends. Germline V gene data show CDR1 as SEHNR and CDR2 as FQNEAQ (reference sequence). The CDR3 loop is CASSPPDSWNSYEQYF. CDR3 DNA sequence: TGTGCCAGCAGCCCCCCGGACAGTTGGAACTCCTACGAGCAGTACTTC.

The rearrangement joins TRBV18 to TRBJ1-1; possibly TRBD1 for D (5 bases). Germline CDR1 KGHSH, CDR2 LQKENI. The CDR3 covers 14 residues. The V gene lost 8 bases and the J gene lost 3 bases, with 16 bases spanning the gap. The CDR3 DNA follows: TGTGCCAGCCGACTTAGGTCCAGGGACACTGAAGCTTTCTTT. This translates into CASRLRSRDTEAFF.

This chain connects TRBV19 to TRBJ1-5; a possible D gene is TRBD1 (5 bases). Germline V lookup: CDR1 LNHDA, CDR2 SQIVND (reference sequence). The CDR3 runs to 15 residues. V was pared by 3 bases and J by 2 bases, with 11 bases between. In nucleotides, the CDR3 is TGTGCCAGTAGTATTTGGGTAGGGGGCAATCAGCCCCAGCATTTT. This codes for CASSIWVGGNQPQHF.

The rearrangement uses TRBV9 and TRBJ2-1; 7 bases align to TRBD1. Germline V gene data show CDR1 as SGDLS and CDR2 as YYNGEE. The V segment lost 6 bases and the J segment 10 bases; nucleotides outside the gene matches: 10. This CDR3 contains 13 residues. CDR3: CASNPNQGVEQFF. The CDR3 DNA follows: TGTGCCAGCAATCCCAATCAGGGGGTCGAGCAGTTCTTC.

This chain uses TRBV15 with TRBJ2-5; D call uncertain. The CDR3 contains 16 residues. In germline, CDR1 is LNHNV, CDR2 YYDKDF (reference sequence). V lost 0 bases and J lost 5, with 16 bases in between. CDR3 sequence (DNA): TGTGCCACCAGCAGAGATCGGATCCGAGGAGAGGAGACCCAGTACTTC. Translated, it gives CATSRDRIRGEETQYF.

The gene calls are TRBV5-4 and TRBJ1-2; no clear D. In germline, CDR1 is SGHNT, CDR2 YYREEE (reference sequence). The CDR3 is 14 residues long. Trimming pared 1 base from V and 2 bases from J, leaving 9 bases between. The CDR3 nucleotides read TGTGCCAGCAGCTTGCCCTACAGAAACTATGGCTACACCTTC. This translates into CASSLPYRNYGYTF.

The chain joins TRBV18 to TRBJ1-1; tentative D call: TRBD1 (6 bases). V was cut by 6 bases and J by 5 bases, with 16 bases left in between. From germline, CDR1 is KGHSH and CDR2 LQKENI. The CDR3 is 14 amino acids. The CDR3 protein is CASSDGGGGTEAFF. For the CDR3, the DNA is TGTGCCAGCTCCGACGGAGGGGGGGGAACTGAAGCTTTCTTT.

The J gene is TRBJ1-2, the V gene TRBV28, with unresolved D. The germline CDR1 and CDR2 sequences are MDHEN and SYDVKM. V was clipped by 4 bases and J by 0 bases, with 9 bases between them. The CDR3 extends over 14 amino acids. The CDR3 spells CASSSRDPNYGYTF. CDR3 DNA sequence: TGTGCCAGCAGTTCGCGGGATCCTAACTATGGCTACACCTTC.

The J gene is TRBJ1-2, the V gene TRBV19; D not certain. CDR3 length equals 13 residues. The ends were cut back, 5 bases at V and 8 bases at J, with 15 bases in the middle. The germline gives CDR1 LNHDA, CDR2 SQIVND (reference sequence). CDR3 DNA: TGTGCCAGTAGTTTCCAGGTTGATACGGGCTACACCTTC. It is translated as CASSFQVDTGYTF.

The count of this clone is one. This chain links TRBV7-2 with TRBJ1-6; tentatively, D is TRBD1 (6 bases). V was pared by 4 bases and J by 3 bases, with 10 bases between. CDR3 size: 15 residues. Germline CDR1 reads SGHTA; CDR2 reads FQGNSA. CDR3 protein: CASSSGQFYNSPLHF. Here the CDR3 DNA reads TGTGCCAGCAGCTCAGGACAGTTCTATAATTCACCCCTCCACTTT.

The CDR3 sequence: CASSQVMSTGELFF. CDR3 coding DNA: TGTGCCAGCAGCCAAGTAATGAGCACCGGGGAGCTGTTTTTT. The rearrangement links TRBV3-1 (or the pseudogene TRBV3-2) to TRBJ2-2; D uncertain. CDR1 LGHDT and CDR2 YNNKEL come from the germline V gene (reference sequence). V lost 1 base to trimming and J lost 4 bases, with 7 bases between them. The CDR3 is made up of 14 amino acids.

The rearrangement links TRBV5-6 to TRBJ2-7; D unclear. The CDR3 extends over 15 amino acids. Trimming pared 4 bases from V and 2 bases from J, leaving 16 bases between. In germline, CDR1 is SGHDT, CDR2 YYEEEE. CDR3 sequence (DNA): TGTGCCAGCAGCACTCCGGGTCACAAAGCCTACGAGCAGTACTTC. Translation: CASSTPGHKAYEQYF.